This T cell receptor beta chain was documented in a study of post-analysis software for immune sequencing data. Points from the study as a whole: Controls had lower frequencies than patients of 4 or 5 TRBV segments, which included TRBV5-6, TRBV5-1 and TRBV20-1.

Unique molecular identifiers were present in the TCR beta cDNA libraries. TCRdb redid the calling of the PCR reads with MiXCR, one entry per CDR3 protein. This sample has 350,000 to 500,000 distinct CDR3 sequences, with approximately 38% found just once. This clonotype occurred a few times. What it recognizes is unknown. In germline, CDR1 is MNHEY, CDR2 SVGAGI. The J segment lost 7 bases and the V segment lost 5 bases, leaving 8 bases of the junction unmatched. This CDR3 contains 14 residues. Material for sequencing was blood. The V and J genes are TRBV6-5 and TRBJ1-5, with 7 positions matching TRBD1. This clonotype originated in a girl aged 2 to 10 with multiple sclerosis. CDR3 bases: TGTGCCAGCAGTCAGCAGGGGGTTGGCCAGCCCCAGCATTTT. The encoded protein is CASSQQGVGQPQHF.